What follows are 23 T cell receptor beta chains derived from one specimen sequenced in a study of vaccination effects on CD4 cells after COVID-19 (dated by TCRdb to between 2021 and 2024). No cognate antigen is known for these TCRs. In the ViraFEST assay, PBMC were stimulated with viral peptide pools, and TCR sequencing was then used to find antigen-specific CD4+ T cell clonotypes based on their expansion. After less than 13 days of culture, CD4+ T cells were isolated with the EasySep CD4+ T cell isolation kit. Two doses of either the BNT162b2 or the mRNA-1273 mRNA SARS-CoV-2 vaccine were administered to participants. Libraries came from the immunoSEQ multiplex PCR assay. The table was pulled from immuneACCESS by TCRdb, which kept in-frame rearrangements only. Such tables lose some clones; where checked, under half of the loss comes from unresolved V genes, and the rest has no known cause. For this sample the table gives tens of thousands of clones, of which around 78% were detected only once. Around 1.2% of the sample lies in the top ten.

The material was CD4+ T cells from PBMCs cultured with HCoV-229E spike peptides, obtained after COVID-19 vaccination. The cell subset or site label corresponds to: HCoV-229E spike overlapping peptide pool stimulation. The source is a human donor who received a COVID-19 vaccine.

The sample holds one count of this clone. The rearrangement uses TRBV28 and TRBJ1-5; D remains unclear. Germline V gives CDR1 MDHEN, CDR2 SYDVKM. The CDR3 consists of 13 residues. V shed 3 bases and J shed 7 bases, with 10 bases lying between them. The CDR3 DNA sequence: TGTGCCAGCAGTTTCCCCCCGAACCAGCCCCAGCATTTT. This sequence encodes CASSFPPNQPQHF. Complete variable domain (other parts from reference TRBV28 and TRBJ1-5): DVKVTQSSRYLVKRTGEKVFLECVQDMDHENMFWYRQDPGLGLRLIYFSYDVKMKEKGDIPEGYSVSREKKERFSLILESASTNQTSMYLCASSFPPNQPQHFGDGTRLSIL.

The chain is built from TRBV3-1 (or the pseudogene TRBV3-2) and TRBJ2-1; D uncertain. The CDR3 is 17 residues long. Per the germline V gene, CDR1 is LGHDT and CDR2 is YNNKEL (reference sequence). V was pared by 2 bases and J by 0 bases, with 14 bases between. CDR3 residues: CASSQSYRVNSYNEQFF. The CDR3 DNA sequence: TGTGCCAGCAGCCAATCGTACCGGGTTAACTCCTACAATGAGCAGTTCTTC.

In DNA form, the CDR3 reads TGTGCCAGCTCACGTGCGGGGGGCAACGAGCAGTACGTC. Residues: CASSRAGGNEQYV. The chain joins TRBV18 to TRBJ2-7, with TRBD2 identical over 8 bases. Germline assignment: CDR1 KGHSH and CDR2 LQKENI. V lost 4 bases and J lost 5; bases outside the gene matches: 4. CDR3 length: 13 residues.

The CDR3 DNA is TGTGCCAGCAGAGACTTTGGCTACACCTTC. Protein product: CASRDFGYTF. This chain joins TRBV6-5 and TRBJ1-2, with D hard to call. CDR1 is MNHEY, CDR2 SVGAGI, per germline. CDR3 size: 10 residues. Trimming cost V 6 bases and J 7 bases, with 6 bases left between them.

The chain recombines TRBV5-5 with TRBJ2-7; no clear D. The V gene lost 0 bases and the J gene lost 7 bases, with 14 bases spanning the gap. The length of the CDR3 is 14 residues. CDR1 is SGHKS and CDR2 is YYEKEE in the germline V gene (reference sequence). The CDR3 nucleotides read TGTGCCAGCAGCTTGGTAGTCGGTCAGCCGGAGCAGTACGTC. Translated: CASSLVVGQPEQYV.

The gene calls are TRBV5-1 and TRBJ2-3; D ambiguous. Germline CDR1 is SGHRS and CDR2 is YFSETQ. Trimming removed 1 base from V and 4 bases from J, with 7 bases in between. The CDR3 has 13 amino acids. CDR3 in amino acids: CASSLRLPDTQYF. Here the CDR3 DNA reads TGCGCCAGCAGCTTGCGGTTACCAGATACGCAGTATTTT.

The chain employs TRBV9 and TRBJ1-3; D may be TRBD1 (5 bases). The CDR3 extends over 14 amino acids. Germline V gives CDR1 SGDLS, CDR2 YYNGEE. Trimming took 1 base from V and 4 from J, leaving 9 bases between them. CDR3 sequence reads: CASSVSGSGNTIYF. The CDR3 DNA reads TGTGCCAGCAGCGTATCAGGGTCCGGAAACACCATATATTTT.

The chain joins TRBV6-6 to TRBJ2-3, with a tentative D call TRBD1 (6 bases). CDR1 and CDR2 from the germline V gene are MNHNY and SVGAGI (reference sequence). The V end lost 7 bases, the J end lost 3 bases, and 17 bases lay between the germline ends. The CDR3 totals 15 residues. Here the CDR3 reads CASTRVGGGTDTQYF. The CDR3 nucleotides are TGTGCCAGCACCCGGGTTGGGGGCGGGACAGATACGCAGTATTTT.

The chain couples TRBV21-1 to TRBJ2-2; TRBD2 is taken as the D call from the table, unchecked against the DNA. TRBV21-1 counts as a pseudogene. This CDR3 spans 16 amino acids. The CDR3 nucleotides are TGTGCCAGCAGAGAAACTAGCGGGGGGAACACCGGGGAGCTGTTTTTT. Protein product: CASRETSGGNTGELFF.

This clone was seen just once. The chain joins TRBV5-8 to TRBJ2-1, with TRBD2 as a possible D gene (6 bases). Trimming took off 0 bases at V and 0 bases at J, with 10 bases between the two ends. The CDR3 spans 16 residues. The germline V gene has CDR1 SGHTS and CDR2 YDEGEE. CDR3 in amino acids: CASSLGRRASYNEQFF. The CDR3 DNA follows: TGTGCCAGCAGCTTGGGGAGGAGGGCCTCCTACAATGAGCAGTTCTTC.

This clone was recorded only once. The chain uses TRBV6-5 and TRBJ2-3; either TRBD1 or TRBD2 may fit D (7 bases each). The germline gives CDR1 MNHEY, CDR2 SVGAGI. This CDR3 is 14 amino acids long. The V gene lost 11 bases and the J gene lost 3 bases, with 18 bases spanning the gap. CDR3 nucleotides: TGTGCCGGTCAGGGGGGGGTGTGGACAGATACGCAGTATTTT. Amino acid sequence: CAGQGGVWTDTQYF.

V usage is TRBV5-1 and J usage is TRBJ2-2, with TRBD1 matching over 10 bases. Germline V gives CDR1 SGHRS, CDR2 YFSETQ. The CDR3 loop spans 15 amino acids. Unmatched junction bases numbered 6, after V lost 4 bases and J lost 6 bases. Here the CDR3 reads CASSLGTGEAGELFF. The CDR3 DNA follows: TGCGCCAGCAGCCTGGGGACAGGGGAAGCCGGGGAGCTGTTTTTT.

This sequence joins TRBV18 and TRBJ1-2; perhaps TRBD1 as D (6 bases). The CDR3 length is 16 residues. Trimming cost V 3 bases and J 4 bases, with 18 bases left between them. Germline V gene data show CDR1 as KGHSH and CDR2 as LQKENI. The CDR3 bases are TGTGCCAGCTCACCGGTACAGGGAGGAGAGTCCTATGGCTACACCTTC. This codes for CASSPVQGGESYGYTF.

The CDR3 region has the DNA TGCAGTGTAGAGGACAGTCTAGGCTACACCTTC. Its translation is CSVEDSLGYTF. The V gene is TRBV20-1, the J gene TRBJ1-2, with D perhaps TRBD1 (6 bases). The CDR3 runs 11 residues. Germline-derived CDR1 and CDR2 are DFQATT and SNEGSKA (reference sequence). Trimming removed 7 bases at V and 8 bases at J, with 14 bases between.

The chain has TRBV18 and TRBJ2-2; D perhaps matches TRBD2 (5 bases). Germline CDR1 KGHSH, CDR2 LQKENI. This CDR3 is 13 amino acids long. The V gene lost 2 bases and the J gene lost 7 bases, with 8 bases spanning the gap. DNA of the CDR3: TGTGCCAGCTCACCAAGGACTCTCGGGGAGCTGTTTTTT. Protein product: CASSPRTLGELFF.

The chain has TRBV6-2 or TRBV6-3 and TRBJ2-5; 8 nucleotides agree with TRBD1. Per germline, CDR1 MNHEY and CDR2 SVGEGT. The CDR3 extends over 17 amino acids. V shed 2 bases, J shed 3 bases, and the junction held 11 bases outside the gene matches. The CDR3: CASSYHRRLDREETQYF. DNA for the CDR3: TGTGCCAGCAGTTACCACCGCCGACTGGACAGGGAAGAGACCCAGTACTTC.

Here the CDR3 DNA reads TGTGCCAGCAGTATCGGGGGCTTAAGCGCAGATACGCAGTATTTT. This translates into CASSIGGLSADTQYF. The chain uses TRBV5-5 and TRBJ2-3; D may match TRBD1 or TRBD2 (6 bases each). Germline CDR1 and CDR2: SGHKS and YYEKEE (reference sequence). With 5 bases removed from V and 4 bases from J, the gap between germline ends came to 17 bases. This CDR3 is built from 15 residues.

This rearrangement joins TRBV4-1 to TRBJ2-1, with D maybe TRBD1 (5 bases). With 1 base removed from V and 2 bases from J, the gap between germline ends came to 12 bases. The CDR3 is 16 residues long. The germline V gene encodes CDR1 MGHRA and CDR2 YSYEKL. CDR3 sequence: CASSQGPGQPYNEQFF. The CDR3 DNA sequence: TGCGCCAGCAGCCAAGGTCCAGGGCAACCCTACAATGAGCAGTTCTTC.

The chain uses TRBV9 and TRBJ2-2, with D tentatively TRBD1 or TRBD2 (6 bases each). The CDR3 is 15 residues long. Germline lookup yields CDR1 SGDLS and CDR2 YYNGEE. V dropped 4 bases and J dropped 6 bases, with 16 bases sitting between them. As DNA, the CDR3 is TGTGCCAGCAGCAAAGACCGGGGGCTGGCCGGGGAGCTGTTTTTT. Amino acids: CASSKDRGLAGELFF.

The rearrangement joins TRBV5-1 to TRBJ2-1; possible D gene TRBD2, 6 bases. The germline gives CDR1 SGHRS, CDR2 YFSETQ. The CDR3 sequence is 14 residues long. V lost 4 bases, J lost 4 bases, and 12 bases lay in between. This chain's CDR3 is CASSPLASYNEQFF. CDR3 in DNA: TGCGCCAGCAGCCCGCTAGCGTCTTACAATGAGCAGTTCTTC. Variable domain in full (rest from reference TRBV5-1 and TRBJ2-1): KAGVTQTPRYLIKTRGQQVTLSCSPISGHRSVSWYQQTPGQGLQFLFEYFSETQRNKGNFPGRFSGRQFSNSRSEMNVSTLELGDSALYLCASSPLASYNEQFFGPGTRLTVL.

V gene TRBV6-1 combines with J gene TRBJ1-3, with unresolved D. Between the trimmed V and J ends, which lost 2 bases and 4 bases, there was a span of 6 bases. The germline V gene encodes CDR1 MNHNS and CDR2 SASEGT. The CDR3 has 13 residues. The CDR3 spells CASSEQKGNTIYF. DNA for the CDR3: TGTGCCAGCAGTGAACAGAAGGGAAACACCATATATTTT.

J is TRBJ2-2 and V is TRBV28; D gene ambiguous. CDR3 length: 12 residues. Looked up from germline, CDR1 is MDHEN and CDR2 is SYDVKM. V was clipped by 7 bases and J by 3 bases, with 6 bases between them. This CDR3 reads CASISHTGELFF. As DNA, the CDR3 is TGTGCCAGCATCTCCCACACCGGGGAGCTGTTTTTT.

This clone was picked up a small number of times. This chain links TRBV11-2 with TRBJ2-7; D gene uncertain. From germline, CDR1 is SGHAT and CDR2 FQNNGV. The CDR3 runs 11 residues. With 6 bases removed from V and 4 bases from J, the gap between germline ends came to 7 bases. Written as DNA, the CDR3 is TGTGCCAGCAGTCAACAGTACGAGCAGTACGTC. Its protein is CASSQQYEQYV.